Listed below are T cell receptor beta chains from one sample, sequenced in a study of shared clonotypes between healthy human individuals. TCRdb's copy holds only in-frame clones and misses some; the assay was immunoSEQ multiplex PCR. The table has approximately 2,300,000 clones, 92% seen once; the top ten hold 0.37%. The sample was naive CD4+ T cells from PBMCs. These receptors were taken from a man in his late teens or twenties in good health. Some clones in this sample may be carry-over from other donors' samples. Each CDR3 is given with its conserved first and last residue. D genes are given only for firm matches.

v_gene	j_gene	d_gene	CDR3nt	CDR3aa
TRBV5-4	TRBJ2-5	-	TGTGCCAGCAGCCCGGCCGGTCGCGGGGAGACCCAGTACTTC	CASSPAGRGETQYF
TRBV5-1	TRBJ2-4	-	TGCGCCAGCAGCTCACAGCCACCCTCCCTCTCTTTAGCCAAAAACATTCAGTACTTC	CASSSQPPSLSLAKNIQYF
TRBV10-3	TRBJ2-1	TRBD2	TGTGCCACCGGACCCGGGACTAGCGACCACAATGAGCAGTTCTTC	CATGPGTSDHNEQFF
TRBV5-6	TRBJ1-2	TRBD1	TGTGCCAGCAGCTTGGGGGCGGGGACAGGAGGTGGCTACACCTTC	CASSLGAGTGGGYTF
TRBV5-4	TRBJ2-1	TRBD1	TGTGCCAGCAGCTTGGCGGCAGGGGGCAGGGATGAGCAGTTCTTC	CASSLAAGGRDEQFF
TRBV5-1	TRBJ2-5	TRBD2	TGCGCCAGCCGCCGGCGGGAGGAGCAAGAGACCCAGTACTTC	CASRRREEQETQYF
TRBV2	TRBJ2-4	TRBD1	TGTGCCAGCACTGCGTGGACAGGGGTCGTCAAAAACATTCAGTACTTC	CASTAWTGVVKNIQYF
TRBV5-1	TRBJ1-3	-	TGCGCCAGCAGTCCAGGGTCGGGTACGAACACCATATATTTT	CASSPGSGTNTIYF
TRBV29-1	TRBJ2-1	TRBD2	TGCAGCGTTGATTTTTTGGGGGGGAACCCCCCCGAGCAGTTCTTC	CSVDFLGGNPPEQFF
TRBV28	TRBJ2-7	TRBD2	TGTGCCAGCAGGCCTAGACCGGGAGGGCAGTACTTC	CASRPRPGGQYF